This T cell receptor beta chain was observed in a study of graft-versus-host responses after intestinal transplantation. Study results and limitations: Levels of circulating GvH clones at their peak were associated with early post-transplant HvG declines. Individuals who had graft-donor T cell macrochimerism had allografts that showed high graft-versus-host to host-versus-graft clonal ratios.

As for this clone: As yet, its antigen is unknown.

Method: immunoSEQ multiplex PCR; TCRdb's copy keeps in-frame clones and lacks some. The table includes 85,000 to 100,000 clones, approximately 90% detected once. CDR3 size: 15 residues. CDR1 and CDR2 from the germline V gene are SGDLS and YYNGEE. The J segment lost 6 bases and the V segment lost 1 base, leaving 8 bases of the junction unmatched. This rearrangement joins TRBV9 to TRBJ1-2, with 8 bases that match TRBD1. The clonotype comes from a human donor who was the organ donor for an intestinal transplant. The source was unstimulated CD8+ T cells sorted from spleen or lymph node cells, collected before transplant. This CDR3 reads CASSVPRGLGDGYTF. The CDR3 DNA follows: TGTGCCAGCAGCGTACCCAGGGGGCTAGGAGATGGCTACACCTTC.